These 9 T cell receptor beta chains share one sample of origin, sequenced in a study of cytotoxic CD8 clonotypes in ibrutinib-treated CLL. TCRdb's table, derived via immunoSEQ multiplex PCR, lists solely in-frame clones and lacks some. The sample carries around 140,000 clones, roughly 80% recorded once. Here the sequenced sample was PBMCs, taken after 12 months of ibrutinib treatment. These receptors were collected from a human donor with chronic lymphocytic leukemia.

This clone occurred many times. The chain recombines TRBV6-1 with TRBJ2-2, with 7 bases aligning to TRBD1. This CDR3 has 14 amino acids. In germline, CDR1 is MNHNS, CDR2 SASEGT. V lost 11 bases, J lost 7 bases, and 13 bases stayed unmatched. CDR3 coding DNA: TGTGCCGTACTCACTAGGGGGCAGGTCGGGGAGCTGTTTTTT. Its protein is CAVLTRGQVGELFF.

J is TRBJ1-1 and V is TRBV5-6; a possible D gene is TRBD1 (5 bases). The CDR3 is 11 residues long. V lost 3 bases and J 11 bases, leaving 11 bases between the germline ends. CDR1 and CDR2 from the germline V gene are SGHDT and YYEEEE. Here the CDR3 reads CASSSGRGAFF. The CDR3 DNA reads TGTGCCAGCAGCTCGGGCCGGGGGGCTTTCTTT.

The chain has TRBV11-1 and TRBJ1-1; D gene unclear. The CDR3 sequence is 13 residues long. V was cut by 3 bases and J by 1 base, with 6 bases left in between. Germline CDR1 and CDR2: SGHAT and FQDESV (reference sequence). DNA of the CDR3: TGTGCCAGCAGCTTCTTACCGAACACTGAAGCTTTCTTT. Protein sequence: CASSFLPNTEAFF.

CDR3 sequence: CASSQEGRGNNEQFF. The CDR3 nucleotides are TGCGCCAGCAGCCAAGAGGGGCGGGGGAACAATGAGCAGTTCTTC. This chain joins TRBV4-3 and TRBJ2-1, with 7 bases fitting TRBD2. Germline assignment: CDR1 LGHNA and CDR2 YSLEER. The junction had 4 bases not matched to a gene; V was cut back by 0 bases and J by 5 bases. The CDR3 runs 15 residues.

In its sample, this clone was seen a few times. The chain carries TRBV6-5 and TRBJ1-5; tentatively, D is TRBD1 (5 bases). In germline, CDR1 is MNHEY, CDR2 SVGAGI. Between the trimmed V and J ends, which lost 4 bases and 1 base, there was a span of 8 bases. CDR3 size: 14 residues. This CDR3 is CASSLQASNQPQHF. The CDR3, as DNA: TGTGCCAGCAGTTTACAGGCAAGCAATCAGCCCCAGCATTTT.

This clone was picked up one time. The chain combines TRBV6-4 with TRBJ2-2; a weak D match, TRBD2 (6 bases). CDR3 length: 15 residues. V shed 2 bases and J shed 5 bases, with 12 bases lying between them. CDR1 MRHNA and CDR2 SNTAGT come from the germline V gene. The CDR3: CASSDARGGTGELFF. The CDR3 bases are TGTGCCAGCAGTGACGCCCGGGGAGGAACCGGGGAGCTGTTTTTT.

J is TRBJ2-6 and V is TRBV5-6, with D unclear. Trimming left V 0 bases short and J 0 bases short, with 4 bases between. Germline V gives CDR1 SGHDT, CDR2 YYEEEE. The CDR3 runs to 15 residues. CDR3 loop: CASSLVDSGANVLTF. CDR3 sequence (DNA): TGTGCCAGCAGCTTGGTAGACTCTGGGGCCAACGTCCTGACTTTC.

The chain carries TRBV11-3 and TRBJ2-1; the D is unclear. The V gene's germline CDR1 is SGHNT and CDR2 YENEEA. V lost 5 bases and J 4 bases, leaving 21 bases between the germline ends. The length of the CDR3 is 17 residues. In DNA, the CDR3 is TGTGCCAGCAGCCCATTCCCACGAGCAGGCGATTACAATGAGCAGTTCTTC. This sequence encodes CASSPFPRAGDYNEQFF.

V is TRBV5-4 and J is TRBJ1-6; the D is unclear. Trimming stripped 1 base from V and 5 bases from J, with 4 bases between. The germline CDR1 and CDR2 sequences are SGHNT and YYREEE (reference sequence). The CDR3 length is 13 residues. CDR3 nucleotide sequence: TGTGCCAGCAGCTTGACAGATAATTCACCCCTCCACTTT. This encodes CASSLTDNSPLHF.